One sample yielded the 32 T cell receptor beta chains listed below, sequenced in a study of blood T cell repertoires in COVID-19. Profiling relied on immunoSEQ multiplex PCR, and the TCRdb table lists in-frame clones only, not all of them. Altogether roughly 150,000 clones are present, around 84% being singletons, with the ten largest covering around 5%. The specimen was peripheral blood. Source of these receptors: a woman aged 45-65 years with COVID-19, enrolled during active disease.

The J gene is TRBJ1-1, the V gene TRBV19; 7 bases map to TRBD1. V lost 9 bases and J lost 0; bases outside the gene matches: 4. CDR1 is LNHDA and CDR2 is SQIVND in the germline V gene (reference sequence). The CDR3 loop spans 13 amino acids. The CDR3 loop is CASATGLNTEAFF. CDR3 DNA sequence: TGTGCCAGCGCGACAGGGTTGAACACTGAAGCTTTCTTT.

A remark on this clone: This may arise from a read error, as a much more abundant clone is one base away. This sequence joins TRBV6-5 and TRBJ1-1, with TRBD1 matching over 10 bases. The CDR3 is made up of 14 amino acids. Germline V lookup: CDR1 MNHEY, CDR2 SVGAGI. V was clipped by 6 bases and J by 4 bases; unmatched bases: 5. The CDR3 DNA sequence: TGTGCCAGCAGCCCGGGACAGGGGAGCACTGAAGCTTTCTTT. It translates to CASSPGQGSTEAFF.

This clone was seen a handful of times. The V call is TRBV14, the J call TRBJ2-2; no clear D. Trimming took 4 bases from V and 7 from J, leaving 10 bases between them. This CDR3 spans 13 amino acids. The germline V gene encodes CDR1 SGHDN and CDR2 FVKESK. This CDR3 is CASSRQDGGELFF. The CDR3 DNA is TGTGCCAGCAGCCGGCAGGATGGCGGGGAGCTGTTTTTT.

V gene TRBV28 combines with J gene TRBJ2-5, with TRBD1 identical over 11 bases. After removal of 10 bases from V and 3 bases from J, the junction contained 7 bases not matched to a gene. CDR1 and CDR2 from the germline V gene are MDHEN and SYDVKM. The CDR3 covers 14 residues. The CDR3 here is CATADRGRKETQYF. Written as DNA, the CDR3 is TGTGCCACCGCGGACAGGGGGCGGAAAGAGACCCAGTACTTC. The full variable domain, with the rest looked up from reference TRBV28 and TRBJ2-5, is DVKVTQSSRYLVKRTGEKVFLECVQDMDHENMFWYRQDPGLGLRLIYFSYDVKMKEKGDIPEGYSVSREKKERFSLILESASTNQTSMYLCATADRGRKETQYFGPGTRLLVL.

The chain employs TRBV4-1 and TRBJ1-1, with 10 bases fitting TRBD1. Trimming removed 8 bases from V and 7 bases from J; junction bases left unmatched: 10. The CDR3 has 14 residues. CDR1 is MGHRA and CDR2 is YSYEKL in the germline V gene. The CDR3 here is CASGLTGGAIEAFF. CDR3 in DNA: TGCGCCAGCGGCCTGACAGGGGGCGCGATTGAAGCTTTCTTT.

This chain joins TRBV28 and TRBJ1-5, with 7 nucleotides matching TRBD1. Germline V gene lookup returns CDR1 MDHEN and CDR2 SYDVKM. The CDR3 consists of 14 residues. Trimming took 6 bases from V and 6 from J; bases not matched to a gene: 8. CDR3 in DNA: TGTGCCAGCAGCCACCGACAGGGTCCTCAGCCCCAGCATTTT. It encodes CASSHRQGPQPQHF. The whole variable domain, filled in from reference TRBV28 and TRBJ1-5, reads DVKVTQSSRYLVKRTGEKVFLECVQDMDHENMFWYRQDPGLGLRLIYFSYDVKMKEKGDIPEGYSVSREKKERFSLILESASTNQTSMYLCASSHRQGPQPQHFGDGTRLSIL.

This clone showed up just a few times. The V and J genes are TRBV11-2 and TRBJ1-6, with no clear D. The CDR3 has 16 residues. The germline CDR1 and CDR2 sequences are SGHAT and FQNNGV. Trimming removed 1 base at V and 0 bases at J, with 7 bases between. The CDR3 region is CASSLGRSSYNSPLHF. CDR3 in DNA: TGTGCCAGCAGCTTAGGGCGGAGCTCCTATAATTCACCCCTCCACTTT. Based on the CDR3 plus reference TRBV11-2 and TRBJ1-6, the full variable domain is EAGVAQSPRYKIIEKRQSVAFWCNPISGHATLYWYQQILGQGPKLLIQFQNNGVVDDSQLPKDRFSAERLKGVDSTLKIQPAKLEDSAVYLCASSLGRSSYNSPLHFGNGTRLTVT.

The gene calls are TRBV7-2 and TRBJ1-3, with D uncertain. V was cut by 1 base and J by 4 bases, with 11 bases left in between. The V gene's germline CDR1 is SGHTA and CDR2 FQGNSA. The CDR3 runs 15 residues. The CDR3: CASSLGGLPGNTIYF. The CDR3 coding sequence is TGTGCCAGCAGCTTAGGAGGGCTACCCGGAAACACCATATATTTT.

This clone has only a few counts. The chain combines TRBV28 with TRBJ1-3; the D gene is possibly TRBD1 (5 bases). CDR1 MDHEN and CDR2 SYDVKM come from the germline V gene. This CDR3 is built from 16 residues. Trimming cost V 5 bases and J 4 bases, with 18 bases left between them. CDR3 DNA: TGTGCCAGCAGTCCCGGCATGGGGGGAGGGGGAAACACCATATATTTT. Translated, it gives CASSPGMGGGGNTIYF.

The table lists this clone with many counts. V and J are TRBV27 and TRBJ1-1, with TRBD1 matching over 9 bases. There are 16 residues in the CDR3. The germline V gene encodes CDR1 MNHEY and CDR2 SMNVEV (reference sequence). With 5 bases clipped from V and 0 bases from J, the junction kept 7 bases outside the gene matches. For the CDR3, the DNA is TGTGCCAGCAGTACAGGGGGCTTTTTTCTGAACACTGAAGCTTTCTTT. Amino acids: CASSTGGFFLNTEAFF.

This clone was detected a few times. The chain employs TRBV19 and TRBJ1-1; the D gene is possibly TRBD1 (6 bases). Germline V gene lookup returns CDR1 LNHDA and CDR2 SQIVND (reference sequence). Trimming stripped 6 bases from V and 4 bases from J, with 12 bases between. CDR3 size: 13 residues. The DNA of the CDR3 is TGTGCCAGTAGACAGGGTTGGGGCACTGAAGCTTTCTTT. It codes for CASRQGWGTEAFF. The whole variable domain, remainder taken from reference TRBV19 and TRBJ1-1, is DGGITQSPKYLFRKEGQNVTLSCEQNLNHDAMYWYRQDPGQGLRLIYYSQIVNDFQKGDIAEGYSVSREKKESFPLTVTSAQKNPTAFYLCASRQGWGTEAFFGQGTRLTVV.

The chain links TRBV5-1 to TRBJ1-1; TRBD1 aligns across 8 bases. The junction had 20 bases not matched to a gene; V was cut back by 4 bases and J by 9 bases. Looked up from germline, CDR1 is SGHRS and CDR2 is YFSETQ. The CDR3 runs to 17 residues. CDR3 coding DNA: TGCGCCAGCAGCGCGGTCGGACAGGGACGAGGACAGGAGCAAGCTTTCTTT. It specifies CASSAVGQGRGQEQAFF.

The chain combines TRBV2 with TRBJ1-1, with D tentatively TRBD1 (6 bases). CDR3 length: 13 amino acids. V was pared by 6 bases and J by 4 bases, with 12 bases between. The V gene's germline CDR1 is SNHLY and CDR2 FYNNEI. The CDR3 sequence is CASRMGGPTEAFF. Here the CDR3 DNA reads TGTGCCAGCAGGATGGGGGGGCCCACTGAAGCTTTCTTT.

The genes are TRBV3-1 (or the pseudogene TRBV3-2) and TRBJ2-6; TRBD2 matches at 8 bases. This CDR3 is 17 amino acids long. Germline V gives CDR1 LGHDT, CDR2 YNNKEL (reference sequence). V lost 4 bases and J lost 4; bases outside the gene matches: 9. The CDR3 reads CASSPVRSSGGANVLTF. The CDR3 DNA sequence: TGTGCCAGCAGCCCCGTCCGCTCTAGCGGGGGGGCCAACGTCCTGACTTTC.

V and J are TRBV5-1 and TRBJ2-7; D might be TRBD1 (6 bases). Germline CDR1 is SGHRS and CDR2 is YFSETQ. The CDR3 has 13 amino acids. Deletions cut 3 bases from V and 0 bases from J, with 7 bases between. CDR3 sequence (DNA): TGCGCCAGCAGCTCGGACAGCTCCTACGAGCAGTACTTC. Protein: CASSSDSSYEQYF. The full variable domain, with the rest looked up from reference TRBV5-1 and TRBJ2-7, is KAGVTQTPRYLIKTRGQQVTLSCSPISGHRSVSWYQQTPGQGLQFLFEYFSETQRNKGNFPGRFSGRQFSNSRSEMNVSTLELGDSALYLCASSSDSSYEQYFGPGTRLTVT.

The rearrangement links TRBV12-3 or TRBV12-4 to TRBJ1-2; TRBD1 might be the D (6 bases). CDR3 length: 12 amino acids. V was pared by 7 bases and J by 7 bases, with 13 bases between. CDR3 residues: CASTIRGGGYTF. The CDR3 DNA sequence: TGTGCCAGCACAATTAGGGGGGGTGGCTACACCTTC.

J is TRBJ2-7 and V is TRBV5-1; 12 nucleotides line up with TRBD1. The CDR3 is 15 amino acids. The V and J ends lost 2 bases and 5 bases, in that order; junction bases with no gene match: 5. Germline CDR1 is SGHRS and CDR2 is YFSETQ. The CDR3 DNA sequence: TGCGCCAGCAGCTTTCCCGGGACAGGGGGCAACGAGCAGTACTTC. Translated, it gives CASSFPGTGGNEQYF.

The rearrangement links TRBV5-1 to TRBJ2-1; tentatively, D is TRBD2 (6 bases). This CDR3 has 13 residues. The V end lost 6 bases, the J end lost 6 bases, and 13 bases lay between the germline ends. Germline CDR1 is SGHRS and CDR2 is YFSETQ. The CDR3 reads CASTPGEINEQFF. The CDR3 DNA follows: TGCGCCAGCACCCCGGGGGAGATCAATGAGCAGTTCTTC.

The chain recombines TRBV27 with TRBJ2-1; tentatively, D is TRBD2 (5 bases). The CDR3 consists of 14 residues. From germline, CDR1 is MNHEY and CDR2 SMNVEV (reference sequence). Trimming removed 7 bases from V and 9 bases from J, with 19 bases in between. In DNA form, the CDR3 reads TGTGCCAGCACCGGCACGAAGAATCGGGGTGAGCAGTTCTTC. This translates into CASTGTKNRGEQFF.

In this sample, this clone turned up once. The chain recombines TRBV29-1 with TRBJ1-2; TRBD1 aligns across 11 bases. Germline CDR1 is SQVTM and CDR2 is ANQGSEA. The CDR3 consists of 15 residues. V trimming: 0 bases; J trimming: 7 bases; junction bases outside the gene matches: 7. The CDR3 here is CSVEDPQGQGAGYTF. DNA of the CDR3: TGCAGCGTTGAAGATCCCCAAGGACAGGGGGCTGGCTACACCTTC.

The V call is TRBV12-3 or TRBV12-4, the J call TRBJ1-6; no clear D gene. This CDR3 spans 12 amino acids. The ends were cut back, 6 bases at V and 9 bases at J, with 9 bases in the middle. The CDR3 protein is CASSWTFSPLHF. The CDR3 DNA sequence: TGTGCCAGCAGCTGGACTTTTTCACCCCTCCACTTT.

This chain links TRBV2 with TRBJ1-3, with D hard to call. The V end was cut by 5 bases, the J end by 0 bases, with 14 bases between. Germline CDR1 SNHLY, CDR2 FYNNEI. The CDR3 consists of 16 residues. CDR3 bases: TGTGCCAGCAGTCTGACCAGCGTACTCTCTGGAAACACCATATATTTT. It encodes CASSLTSVLSGNTIYF.

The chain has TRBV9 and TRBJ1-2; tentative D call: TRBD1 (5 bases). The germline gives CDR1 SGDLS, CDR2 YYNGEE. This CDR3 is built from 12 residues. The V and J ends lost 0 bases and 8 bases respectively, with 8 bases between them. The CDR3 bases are TGTGCCAGCAGCGTAGGGGGCGCCGGCTACACCTTC. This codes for CASSVGGAGYTF. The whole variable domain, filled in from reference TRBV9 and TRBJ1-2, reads DSGVTQTPKHLITATGQRVTLRCSPRSGDLSVYWYQQSLDQGLQFLIQYYNGEERAKGNILERFSAQQFPDLHSELNLSSLELGDSALYFCASSVGGAGYTFGSGTRLTVV.

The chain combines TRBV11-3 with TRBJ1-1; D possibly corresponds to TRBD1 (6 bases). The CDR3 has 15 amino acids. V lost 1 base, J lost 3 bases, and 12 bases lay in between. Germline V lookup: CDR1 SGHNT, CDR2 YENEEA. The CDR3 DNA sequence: TGTGCCAGCAGCTTAGGAGGGGGTCGGGACACTGAAGCTTTCTTT. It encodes CASSLGGGRDTEAFF.

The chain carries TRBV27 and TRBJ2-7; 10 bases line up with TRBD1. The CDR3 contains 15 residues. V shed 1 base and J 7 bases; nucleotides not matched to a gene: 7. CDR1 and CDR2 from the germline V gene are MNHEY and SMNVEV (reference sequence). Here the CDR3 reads CASSLFGTGEGEQYF. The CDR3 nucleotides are TGTGCCAGCAGTTTATTCGGGACAGGGGAGGGAGAGCAGTACTTC.

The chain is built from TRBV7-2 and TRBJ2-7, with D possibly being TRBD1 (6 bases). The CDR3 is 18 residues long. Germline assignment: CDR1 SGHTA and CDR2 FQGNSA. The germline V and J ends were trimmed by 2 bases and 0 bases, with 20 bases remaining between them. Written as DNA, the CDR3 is TGTGCCAGCAGCTTAATCGGGACAAAACCCTCAAGCTCCTACGAGCAGTACTTC. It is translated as CASSLIGTKPSSSYEQYF.

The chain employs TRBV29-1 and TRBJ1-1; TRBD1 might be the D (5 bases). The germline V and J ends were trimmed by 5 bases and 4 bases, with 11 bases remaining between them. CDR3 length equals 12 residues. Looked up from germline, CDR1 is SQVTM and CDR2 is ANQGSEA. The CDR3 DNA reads TGCAGCGTTTTTCAGGGCATCACTGAAGCTTTCTTT. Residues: CSVFQGITEAFF.

The CDR3 here is CASNKGGTDTQYF. Here the CDR3 DNA reads TGTGCCAGCAACAAGGGGGGCACAGATACGCAGTATTTT. This chain uses TRBV7-3 with TRBJ2-3; D may be TRBD1 (6 bases). The germline V gene encodes CDR1 SGHTA and CDR2 FQGTGA. The CDR3 has 13 amino acids. The germline V and J ends were trimmed by 7 bases and 1 base, with 9 bases remaining between them.

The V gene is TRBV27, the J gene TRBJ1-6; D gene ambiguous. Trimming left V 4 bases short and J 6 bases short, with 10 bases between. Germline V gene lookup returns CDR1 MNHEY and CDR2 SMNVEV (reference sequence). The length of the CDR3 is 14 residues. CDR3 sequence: CASSYREINSPLHF. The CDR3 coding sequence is TGTGCCAGCAGTTACCGGGAGATTAATTCACCCCTCCACTTT.

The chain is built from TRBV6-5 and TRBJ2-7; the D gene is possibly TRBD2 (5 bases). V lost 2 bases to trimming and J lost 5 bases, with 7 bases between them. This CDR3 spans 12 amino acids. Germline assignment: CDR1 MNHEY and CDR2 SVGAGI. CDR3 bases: TGTGCCAGCAGTTACACGGGGAACGAGCAGTACTTC. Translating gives CASSYTGNEQYF.

The CDR3 nucleotides are TGTGCCAGCAGTGAATATGGGACAGGGATCAATGAAAAACTGTTTTTT. Protein product: CASSEYGTGINEKLFF. The chain has TRBV6-1 and TRBJ1-4; TRBD1 matches 9 bases. Looked up from germline, CDR1 is MNHNS and CDR2 is SASEGT. The CDR3 extends over 16 amino acids. Trimming cost V 2 bases and J 5 bases; bases outside gene matches: 6.

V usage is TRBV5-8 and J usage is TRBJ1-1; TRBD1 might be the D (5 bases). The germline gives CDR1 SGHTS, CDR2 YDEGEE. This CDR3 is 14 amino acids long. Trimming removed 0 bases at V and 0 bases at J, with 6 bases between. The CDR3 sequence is CASSLGQMNTEAFF. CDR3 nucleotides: TGTGCCAGCAGCTTGGGACAGATGAACACTGAAGCTTTCTTT.